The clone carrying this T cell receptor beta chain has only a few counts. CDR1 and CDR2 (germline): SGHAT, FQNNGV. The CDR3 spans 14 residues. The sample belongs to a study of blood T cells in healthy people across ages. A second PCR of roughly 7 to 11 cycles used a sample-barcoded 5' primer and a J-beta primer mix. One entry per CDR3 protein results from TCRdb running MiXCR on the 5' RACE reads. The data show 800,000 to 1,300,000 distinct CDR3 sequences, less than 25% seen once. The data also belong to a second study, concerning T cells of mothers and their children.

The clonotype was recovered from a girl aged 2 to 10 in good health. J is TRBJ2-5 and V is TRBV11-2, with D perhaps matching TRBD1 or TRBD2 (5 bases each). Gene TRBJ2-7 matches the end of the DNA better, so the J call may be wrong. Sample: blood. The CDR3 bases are TGTGCCAGCAGCTTGGGGGAGACTGTCTACGAGCAGTACTTC. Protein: CASSLGETVYEQYF.